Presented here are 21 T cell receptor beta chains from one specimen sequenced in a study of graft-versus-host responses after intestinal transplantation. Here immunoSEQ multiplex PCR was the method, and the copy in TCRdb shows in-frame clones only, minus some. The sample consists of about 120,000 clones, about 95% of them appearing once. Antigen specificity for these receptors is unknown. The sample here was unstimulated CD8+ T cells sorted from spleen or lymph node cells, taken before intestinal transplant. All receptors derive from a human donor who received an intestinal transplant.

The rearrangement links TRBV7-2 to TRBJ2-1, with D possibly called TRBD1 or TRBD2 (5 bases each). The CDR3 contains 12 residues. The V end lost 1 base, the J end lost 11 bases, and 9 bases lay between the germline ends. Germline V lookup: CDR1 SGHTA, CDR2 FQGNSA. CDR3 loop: CASSLDSGQQFF. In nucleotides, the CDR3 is TGTGCCAGCAGCTTAGATTCGGGGCAGCAGTTCTTC.

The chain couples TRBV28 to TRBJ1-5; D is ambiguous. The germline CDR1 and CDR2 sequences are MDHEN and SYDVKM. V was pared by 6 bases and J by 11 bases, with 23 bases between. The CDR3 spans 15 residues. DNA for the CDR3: TGTGCCAGCAGCCCTACGGGCCTTAACTTGGAGGCCCAGCATTTT. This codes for CASSPTGLNLEAQHF.

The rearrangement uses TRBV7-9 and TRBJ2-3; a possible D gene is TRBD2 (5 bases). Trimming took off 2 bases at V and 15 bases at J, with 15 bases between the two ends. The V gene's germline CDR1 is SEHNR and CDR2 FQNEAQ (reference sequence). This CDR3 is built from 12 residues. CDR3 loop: CASSLISGLQYF. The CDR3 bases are TGTGCCAGCAGCTTAATCTCGGGGTTGCAATATTTT.

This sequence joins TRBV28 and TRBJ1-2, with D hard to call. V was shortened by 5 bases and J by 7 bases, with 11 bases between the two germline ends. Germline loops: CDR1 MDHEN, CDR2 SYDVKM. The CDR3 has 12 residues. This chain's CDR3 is CASSMNEAGYTF. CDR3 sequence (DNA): TGTGCCAGCAGTATGAATGAGGCTGGCTACACCTTC.

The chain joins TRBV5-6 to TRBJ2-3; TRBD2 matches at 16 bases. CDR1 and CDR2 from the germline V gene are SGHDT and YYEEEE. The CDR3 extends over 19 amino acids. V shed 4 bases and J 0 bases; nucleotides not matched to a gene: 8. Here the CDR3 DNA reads TGTGCCAGCAGCGGGGGACTAGCGGGAGGGCCCTGGAGCACAGATACGCAGTATTTT. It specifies CASSGGLAGGPWSTDTQYF.

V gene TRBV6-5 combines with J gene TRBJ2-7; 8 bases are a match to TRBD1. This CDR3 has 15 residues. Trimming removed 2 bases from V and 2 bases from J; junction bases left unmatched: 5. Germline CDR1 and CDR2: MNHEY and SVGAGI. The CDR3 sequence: CASSYPGQATYEQYF. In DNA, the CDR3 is TGTGCCAGCAGTTACCCGGGACAGGCGACCTACGAGCAGTACTTC.

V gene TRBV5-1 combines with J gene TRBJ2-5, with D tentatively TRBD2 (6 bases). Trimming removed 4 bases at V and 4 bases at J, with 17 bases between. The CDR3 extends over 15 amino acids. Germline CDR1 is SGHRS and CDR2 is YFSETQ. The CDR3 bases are TGCGCCAGCAGCGCCGATCTGGGAGGAGGAGAGACCCAGTACTTC. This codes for CASSADLGGGETQYF.

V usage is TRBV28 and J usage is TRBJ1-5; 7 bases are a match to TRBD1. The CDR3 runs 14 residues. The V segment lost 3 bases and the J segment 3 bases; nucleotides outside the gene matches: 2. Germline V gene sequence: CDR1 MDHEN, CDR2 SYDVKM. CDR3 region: CASSLDRFNQPQHF. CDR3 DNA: TGTGCCAGCAGTTTGGACAGGTTCAATCAGCCCCAGCATTTT.

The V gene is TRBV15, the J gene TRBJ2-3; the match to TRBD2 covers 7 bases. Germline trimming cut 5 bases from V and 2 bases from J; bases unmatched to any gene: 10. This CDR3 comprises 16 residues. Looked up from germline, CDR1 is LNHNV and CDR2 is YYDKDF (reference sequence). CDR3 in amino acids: CATSGGRAAYTDTQYF. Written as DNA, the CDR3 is TGTGCCACCAGCGGGGGGAGGGCCGCCTACACAGATACGCAGTATTTT.

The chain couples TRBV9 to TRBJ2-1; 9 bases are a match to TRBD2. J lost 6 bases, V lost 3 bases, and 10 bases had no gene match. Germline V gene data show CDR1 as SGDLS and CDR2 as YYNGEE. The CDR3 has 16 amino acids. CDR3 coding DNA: TGTGCCAGCAGCGGCCCCGGGACTAGCTGGGGCAATGAGCAGTTCTTC. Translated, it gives CASSGPGTSWGNEQFF.

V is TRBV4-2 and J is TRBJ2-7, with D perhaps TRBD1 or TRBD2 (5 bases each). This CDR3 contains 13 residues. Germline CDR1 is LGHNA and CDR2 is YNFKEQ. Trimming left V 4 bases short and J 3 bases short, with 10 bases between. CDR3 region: CASSPQRGYEQYF. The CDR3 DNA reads TGTGCCAGCAGCCCCCAGAGGGGCTACGAGCAGTACTTC.

CDR3 residues: CASRGTVSYEQYF. Here the CDR3 DNA reads TGTGCCAGCAGAGGGACAGTCTCCTACGAGCAGTACTTC. J is TRBJ2-7 and V is TRBV7-9; TRBD1 matches 7 bases. CDR1 SEHNR and CDR2 FQNEAQ come from the germline V gene (reference sequence). This CDR3 contains 13 residues. The V and J ends lost 6 bases and 0 bases, in that order; junction bases with no gene match: 2.

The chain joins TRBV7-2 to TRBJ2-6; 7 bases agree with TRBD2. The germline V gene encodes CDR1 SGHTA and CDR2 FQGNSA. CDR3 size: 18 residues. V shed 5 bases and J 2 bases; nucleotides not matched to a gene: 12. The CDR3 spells CASSPRAGRVTGANVLTF. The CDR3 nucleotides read TGTGCCAGCAGCCCCCGTGCAGGGAGGGTAACTGGGGCCAACGTCCTGACTTTC.

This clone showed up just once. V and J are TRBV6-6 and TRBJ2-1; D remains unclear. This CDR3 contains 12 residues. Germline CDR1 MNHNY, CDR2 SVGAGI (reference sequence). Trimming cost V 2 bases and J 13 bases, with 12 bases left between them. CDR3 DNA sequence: TGTGCCAGCAGTTACGGCCGGAACGAACAGTTCTTC. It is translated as CASSYGRNEQFF.

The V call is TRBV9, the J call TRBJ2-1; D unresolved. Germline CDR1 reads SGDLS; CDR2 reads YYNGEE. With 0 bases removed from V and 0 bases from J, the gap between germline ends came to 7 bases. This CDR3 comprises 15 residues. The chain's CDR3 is CASSVGRSSYNEQFF. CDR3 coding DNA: TGTGCCAGCAGCGTAGGGCGGAGCTCCTACAATGAGCAGTTCTTC.

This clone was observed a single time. The CDR3 DNA is TGTGCCAGCAGCATCCAGAGCGAGCAGTACTTC. This encodes CASSIQSEQYF. This rearrangement joins TRBV13 to TRBJ2-7, with D hard to call. The CDR3 extends over 11 amino acids. V lost 5 bases and J 6 bases, leaving 8 bases between the germline ends. In germline, CDR1 is PRHDT, CDR2 FYEKMQ (reference sequence).

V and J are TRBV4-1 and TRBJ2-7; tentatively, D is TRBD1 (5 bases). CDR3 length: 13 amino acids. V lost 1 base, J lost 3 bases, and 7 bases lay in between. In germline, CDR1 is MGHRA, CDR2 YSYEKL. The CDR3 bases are TGCGCCAGCAGCCAAGTCCAGGGCTACGAGCAGTACTTC. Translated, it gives CASSQVQGYEQYF.

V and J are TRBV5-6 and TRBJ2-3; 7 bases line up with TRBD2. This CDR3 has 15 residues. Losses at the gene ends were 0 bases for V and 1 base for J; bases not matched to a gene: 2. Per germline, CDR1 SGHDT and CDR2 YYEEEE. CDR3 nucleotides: TGTGCCAGCAGCTTGGCGAGCGGGGGCACAGATACGCAGTATTTT. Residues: CASSLASGGTDTQYF.

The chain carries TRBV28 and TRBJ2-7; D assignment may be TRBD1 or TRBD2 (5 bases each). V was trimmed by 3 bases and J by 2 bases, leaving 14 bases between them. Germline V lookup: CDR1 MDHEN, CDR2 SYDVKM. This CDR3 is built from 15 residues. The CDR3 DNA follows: TGTGCCAGCAGTTTTGTCGGGGCCCCAACCTACGAGCAGTACTTC. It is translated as CASSFVGAPTYEQYF.

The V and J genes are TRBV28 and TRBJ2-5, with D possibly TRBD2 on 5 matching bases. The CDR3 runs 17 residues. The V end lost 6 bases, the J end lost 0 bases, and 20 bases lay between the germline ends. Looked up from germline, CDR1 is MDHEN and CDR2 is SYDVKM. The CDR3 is CASSLLIRESDQETQYF. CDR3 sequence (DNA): TGTGCCAGCAGCCTCCTGATAAGGGAGTCGGACCAAGAGACCCAGTACTTC.

The CDR3 protein is CASSLGASNYGYTF. CDR3 DNA: TGTGCCAGCAGCCTAGGGGCGAGTAACTATGGCTACACCTTC. V and J are TRBV6-5 and TRBJ1-2; D possibly corresponds to TRBD1 (5 bases). The CDR3 loop spans 14 amino acids. V was clipped by 6 bases and J by 1 base, with 12 bases between them. Per the germline V gene, CDR1 is MNHEY and CDR2 is SVGAGI.